This T cell receptor (beta chain) was captured by sequencing in a study of cytomegalovirus exposure and HLA in healthy donors (dated by TCRdb to about 2017). Context from the whole study: An earlier analysis of several hundred of the donors reported approximately 290 Gb of sequence data and 100 million to 130 million unique TCR beta sequences from about 200 million T cells. To predict cytomegalovirus infection status, the study brought together high-throughput TCR immunosequencing, statistical association of individual TCRs with disease status, and machine learning. In the later analysis, no new phenotypic data were used to find candidate immune exposures; instead, reliance was placed on TCR beta sequences and their occurrence across donors. An early release covering over 500 HLA-typed donors comprised approximately 300 gigabases of sequencing data and about 90 million unique TCR sequences. The genetic ancestry cluster associated with self-reported Caucasian donors included 65% to 90% of the roughly 380 genotyped donors. The study aimed to test whether cataloging public T cell receptors could reveal signatures of past pathogen exposure. Alongside the repertoire data, information on donor age, sex, ethnicity and CMV serostatus was compiled. Genome-wide SNP genotypes for about three fifths of the roughly 700 donors were used in a later genetic analysis, which treated that subset as a discovery cohort. The number of donors typed differed by locus, with about 629-640 for A, B, C, DRB1 and DQB1, more than 500 for DQA1, about 610 for DPA1, and some 440 for DPB1. A handful of DR-DQ haplotypes were handled as single units for association and clustering because linkage in the cohort was strong. On average, 235,054 unique TCR beta nucleotide sequences were sequenced per donor among some 420 genotyped donors of the cohort, with around 19% of those sequences being non-productive. The T cell repertoires of 670 or so subjects were profiled by immunosequencing and related to cytomegalovirus serostatus. A later analysis re-analyzed previously published TCR beta repertoires from 500 to 700 donors and added high-resolution HLA genotyping to study TCR occurrence patterns. Along with the roughly 700-subject first cohort, a separate validation cohort of around 110 different subjects was used. Every discovery cohort repertoire had been produced on one sequencing platform. An earlier analysis of roughly 580 of the donors used high-throughput TCR beta sequencing to judge whether each TCR beta V gene segment behaved as functional or pseudogenic. HLA typing included class I and class II loci at four-digit resolution.

What the study reported, not specific to this receptor: In a later genetic analysis, a missense DCLRE1C variant was associated with V-gene and J-gene trimming of TCR beta chains, and the association was replicated in an independent cohort. Linkage disequilibrium might explain the correlated functional status among segregating V segments, but an unknown experimental factor could not be excluded. Roughly uniform sequencing depth across donors was assumed in presence/absence analyses, although this assumption may not hold. Some IMGT-functional V segments, including TRBV6-2 and TRBV6-3, could not be told apart with the 87-base-pair reads, so those segments were excluded. The study listed approximately 160 TCR beta chains as associated with cytomegalovirus. Because some donors lacked HLA typing at each locus, the association tests relied only on the typed subset. A few of the identified cytomegalovirus-associated TCR beta chains were confirmed in vitro to be specific for cytomegalovirus antigens. The classifier was reported to diagnose cytomegalovirus status with high specificity and sensitivity in both the original and validation cohorts. In a later analysis, the rate of TCR association differed among HLA loci, with DRB1 alleles having the most associated TCRs and HLA-C alleles having the fewest. Only TCR beta chains were sequenced in this cohort, and the absence of alpha or paired-chain data limited detectable features. Several of the top co-occurrence clusters appeared to be linked to parvovirus B19, influenza, CMV and Epstein-Barr virus, according to a later analysis. Strong co-occurrence of HLA alleles, especially DR and DQ, made assigning TCR associations to individual alleles difficult. Around 16 rarely observed V segments, including chromosome 9 orphons, were excluded from the earlier analysis of just under 600 of the donors because counts were too low. Immune exposure information for the cohort was limited to CMV serostatus. An earlier analysis of 587 of the donors showed that most TCR beta V segments appeared in productive rearrangements either about 87% or about 30% of the time, which broadly matched IMGT annotations. A further reported finding was that TCR beta sequences accurately predicted the HLA-A and HLA-B alleles for most subjects in the first cohort. In a later genetic analysis, fewer N-insertions in productive TCRs were reported among donors in an Asian-associated ancestry cluster than the roughly 670-donor mean. Across donors, most TCR sequences were observed very rarely, whereas some public TCRs were present in many individuals. Compared with equally common non-associated chains, HLA-associated TCR beta chains in a later analysis were more clonally expanded and had lower generation probabilities. Most CMV-associated TCR beta chains appeared to be HLA-restricted in a later analysis, and the HLA associations seemed to be driven largely by CMV exposure. A later analysis associated 15,000 or so TCR beta sequences with specific HLA alleles at a false discovery rate of 0.05. It was suggested by the authors that the approach could potentially be generalized to other disease states and immunological phenotypes. A cluster of highly shared sequence variants was judged likely to be a technical artifact of the sequencing pipeline.

The junction shows trimming of 2 bases on V and 2 bases on J, plus 21 bases between the germline ends. From the cysteine through the phenylalanine, the CDR3 covers 18 amino acids. Just CDR3 DNA is preserved here, 54 bases in frame from base 1. From a lookup of the germline V gene (reference sequence), CDR1 and CDR2 are SEHNR and FQNEAQ. Worth noting for this clone: This clone's antigen is unknown.

Library preparation was by the immunoSEQ multiplex PCR assay. The multiplex PCR relied on a mix of 60 forward primers for TCR Vbeta segments and 13 reverse primers for TCR Jbeta segments. The CDR3 region of rearranged TCR beta genes was amplified from genomic DNA with a multiplex PCR assay. Amplified TCR beta libraries were sequenced as 87-base-pair reads on the Illumina HiSeq System. The study's processing was this. In a later analysis, 77 million or so unique TCR beta chains were counted across the 650 to 700 repertoires, and roughly 9.9 million of these chains were shared by at least two donors. Raw reads were error-corrected and collapsed into unique sequences with a nearest-neighbor algorithm that merged closely related sequences to remove PCR and sequencing errors. CDR3 sequences were aligned to IMGT reference sequences to assign V, D and J gene segments. Each retained sequence needed at least a six-nucleotide match to both a V gene segment and a J gene segment. A rearrangement counted as productive if the CDR3 had no stop codons and remained in frame with V and J, and every other rearrangement counted as non-productive. CDR3 was defined by IMGT convention, running from the second conserved V-encoded cysteine to the conserved J-encoded phenylalanine. In an earlier analysis of approximately 500 of the donors, sequences lacking an unambiguous match to a single V gene segment were excluded. An earlier analysis of about 590 of the donors classified V segments as functional when productive rearrangements were above 56.7% and as segregating when the standard deviation between donors was above 5%. To diagnose cytomegalovirus status from the catalog of TCR beta chain sequences, a statistical classification framework was built. A later analysis assigned V and J genes by comparing TCR nucleotide sequences with IMGT/GENE-DB human TR gene sequences. A later analysis assigned CDR3 sequences and most-parsimonious VDJ recombination scenarios with the TCRdist pipeline. In a later analysis, every TCR beta chain was defined by the combination of its CDR3 amino acid sequence and its V-gene family, and reads without a unique V-gene family were dropped. In a later analysis, fewer than 650 highly shared, low-generation-probability nucleotide sequences were removed to address suspected cross-contamination and a sequencing artifact. A later analysis calculated a clonal expansion index for each public chain from normalized within-repertoire ranks of inferred template counts. A later analysis computed generation probabilities with a VDJ recombination model fitted to out-of-frame rearrangements, and checked the results against IGoR. A later analysis scored TCR-TCR, TCR-HLA and TCR-CMV co-occurrence with hypergeometric tests, applying a repertoire-size bias correction to TCR pairs. In a later analysis, false discovery rates were estimated by permuting HLA or CMV assignments 20 times. In a later analysis, co-occurring TCRs were grouped using DBSCAN, with TCRdist sequence similarity added in when clustering inside HLA-allele-positive subsets. Repertoires with fewer than 30,000 or more than 120,000 public chains were left out of co-occurrence clustering, as were five repertoires with anomalous nucleotide sharing. TCRdb limited this immuneACCESS table to in-frame rearrangements with V and J called. A share of clones is missing; checked studies link under half to unresolved V genes, and the rest is unexplained. The V and J calls and clone size are taken from that table; D and trimming were inferred from the DNA. The table held for this sample gives 100,000 to 150,000 clones. The ten largest clonotypes hold 1.5% to 2% of the sample.

The cohort was made up of roughly 670 healthy bone marrow donors. At the time of sampling, all cohort members were nominally healthy, though unrecorded immune exposures were likely present. The donor tested CMV seronegative and was one of the 352 seronegative cohort members. A peripheral blood sample was provided by each donor, and peripheral blood mononuclear cells were used for TCR beta sequencing. The Qiagen DNeasy Blood Extraction Kit was used to extract genomic DNA from the blood cell samples. The sequence was obtained from a man between 18 and 29 years old in good health and CMV-seronegative. This receptor chain uses TRBV7-9 and TRBJ1-1; TRBD1 might be the D gene, on 5 matching bases. What was sequenced was PBMCs. The CDR3 protein is CASSLWDSSKIRNTEAFF. The DNA sequence follows: TGTGCCAGCAGCTTATGGGACTCATCAAAGATCCGCAACACTGAAGCTTTCTTT.